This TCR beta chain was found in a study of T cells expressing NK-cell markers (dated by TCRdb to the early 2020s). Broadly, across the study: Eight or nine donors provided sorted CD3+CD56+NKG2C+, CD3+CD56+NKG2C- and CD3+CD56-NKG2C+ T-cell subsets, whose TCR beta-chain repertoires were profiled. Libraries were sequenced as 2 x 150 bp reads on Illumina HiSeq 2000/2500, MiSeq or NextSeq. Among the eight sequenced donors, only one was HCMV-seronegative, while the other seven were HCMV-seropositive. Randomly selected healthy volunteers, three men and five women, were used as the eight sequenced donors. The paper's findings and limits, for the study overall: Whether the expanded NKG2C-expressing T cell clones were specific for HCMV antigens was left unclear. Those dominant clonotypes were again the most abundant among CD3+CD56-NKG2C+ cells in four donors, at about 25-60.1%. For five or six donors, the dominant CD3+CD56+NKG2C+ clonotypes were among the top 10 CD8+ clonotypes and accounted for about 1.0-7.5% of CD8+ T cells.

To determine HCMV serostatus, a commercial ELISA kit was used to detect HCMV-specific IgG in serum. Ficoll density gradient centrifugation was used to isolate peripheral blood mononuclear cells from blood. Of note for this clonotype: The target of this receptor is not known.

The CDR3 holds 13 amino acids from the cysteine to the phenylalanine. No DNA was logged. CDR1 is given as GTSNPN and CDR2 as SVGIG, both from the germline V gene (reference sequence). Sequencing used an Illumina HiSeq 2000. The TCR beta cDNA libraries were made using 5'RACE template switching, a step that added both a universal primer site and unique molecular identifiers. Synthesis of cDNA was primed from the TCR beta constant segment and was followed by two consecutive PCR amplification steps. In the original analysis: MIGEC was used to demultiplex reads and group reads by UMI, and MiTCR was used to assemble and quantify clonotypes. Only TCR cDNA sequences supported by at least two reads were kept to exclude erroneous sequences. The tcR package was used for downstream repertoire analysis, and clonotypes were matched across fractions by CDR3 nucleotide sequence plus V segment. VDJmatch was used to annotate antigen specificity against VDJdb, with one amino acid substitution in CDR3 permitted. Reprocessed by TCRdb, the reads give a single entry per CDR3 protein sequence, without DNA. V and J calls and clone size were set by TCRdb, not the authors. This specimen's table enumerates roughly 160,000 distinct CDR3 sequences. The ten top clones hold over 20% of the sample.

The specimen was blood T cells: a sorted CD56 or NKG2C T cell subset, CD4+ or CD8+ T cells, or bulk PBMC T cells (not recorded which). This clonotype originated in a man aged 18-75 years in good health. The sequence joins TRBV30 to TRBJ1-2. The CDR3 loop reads CAWSVGQYYGYTF.